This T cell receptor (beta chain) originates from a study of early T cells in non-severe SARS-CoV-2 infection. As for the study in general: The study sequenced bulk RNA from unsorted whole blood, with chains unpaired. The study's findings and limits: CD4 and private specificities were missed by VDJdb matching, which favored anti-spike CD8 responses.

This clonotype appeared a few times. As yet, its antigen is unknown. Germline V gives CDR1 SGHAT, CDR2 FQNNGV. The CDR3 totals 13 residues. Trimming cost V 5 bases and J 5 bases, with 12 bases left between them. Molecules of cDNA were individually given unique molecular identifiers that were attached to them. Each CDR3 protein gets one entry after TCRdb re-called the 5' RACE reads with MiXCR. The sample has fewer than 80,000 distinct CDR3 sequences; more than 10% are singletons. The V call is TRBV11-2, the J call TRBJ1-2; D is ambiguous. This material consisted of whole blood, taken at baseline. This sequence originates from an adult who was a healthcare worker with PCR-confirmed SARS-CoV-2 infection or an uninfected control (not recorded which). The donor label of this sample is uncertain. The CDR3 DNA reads TGTGCCAGCAGCCCAGGACTAAGATATGGCTACACCTTC. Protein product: CASSPGLRYGYTF.